This paragraph reports one T cell receptor (beta chain). The length of the CDR3 is 13 residues. Trimming stripped 3 bases from V and 1 base from J, with 6 bases between. Unique molecular identifiers were added to individual cDNA molecules. TCRdb re-derived calls from the 5' RACE reads in MiXCR, one entry per CDR3 protein. The table has tens of thousands of distinct CDR3 sequences, approximately 17% seen once. This sample was taken from a study of early T cells in non-severe SARS-CoV-2 infection. This specimen consisted of whole blood, obtained at baseline. The rearrangement links TRBV12-3 or TRBV12-4 to TRBJ1-2, with a possible D match to TRBD1 (5 bases). This TCR was sampled from an adult who was a healthcare worker with PCR-confirmed SARS-CoV-2 infection or an uninfected control (not recorded which). CDR3 region: CASSLGVNYGYTF. The CDR3 nucleotides read TGTGCCAGCAGTTTGGGGGTTAACTATGGCTACACCTTC.